Listed below are T cell receptor beta chains from one sample, sequenced in a study of radiotherapy plus CTLA-4 blockade in lung cancer. Assay: immunoSEQ multiplex PCR; the TCRdb copy retains only in-frame clones and omits some. Here the sample spans 55,000 to 80,000 clones, approximately 78% being singletons. This material consisted of peripheral blood, taken from a patient treated with radiotherapy plus ipilimumab. These receptors all stem from a human donor with non-small cell lung cancer who had a complete response to radiotherapy plus ipilimumab. Both conserved end residues are part of each CDR3.

V gene: TRBV4-3
J gene: TRBJ2-1
CDR3 protein: CASSHGHNEQFF

V gene: TRBV30
J gene: TRBJ1-2
CDR3 protein: CAWTPVRGDYGYTF

V gene: TRBV10-2
J gene: TRBJ1-2
CDR3 protein: CASTQWNGYTF

V gene: TRBV5-4
J gene: TRBJ1-6
CDR3 protein: CASSPGGWGLNSPLHF

V gene: TRBV4-3
J gene: TRBJ2-7
CDR3 protein: CASSQDTGEVYEQYF

V gene: TRBV10-2
J gene: TRBJ1-1
CDR3 protein: CASSESQDTEAFF

V gene: TRBV19
J gene: TRBJ2-7
CDR3 protein: CATQTPWRGSYEQYF

V gene: TRBV29-1
J gene: TRBJ2-2
CDR3 protein: CSVEVANSGELFF

V gene: TRBV18
J gene: TRBJ1-4
CDR3 protein: CASSPQTGTNEKLFF

V gene: TRBV2
J gene: TRBJ1-6
CDR3 protein: CASSAQTSSYNSPLHF

V gene: TRBV10-2
J gene: TRBJ1-5
CDR3 protein: CASSEGSANQPQHF

V gene: TRBV6-1
J gene: TRBJ2-1
CDR3 protein: CASSDRQGRGDYSYNEQFF

V gene: TRBV10-1
J gene: TRBJ2-3
CDR3 protein: CASSESGLSTNTQYF

V gene: TRBV5-6
J gene: TRBJ2-2
CDR3 protein: CASSKGLANTGELFF

V gene: TRBV7-9
J gene: TRBJ2-1
CDR3 protein: CASSAGGQIHNEQFF

V gene: TRBV20-1
J gene: TRBJ2-3
CDR3 protein: CSVGREDTQYF